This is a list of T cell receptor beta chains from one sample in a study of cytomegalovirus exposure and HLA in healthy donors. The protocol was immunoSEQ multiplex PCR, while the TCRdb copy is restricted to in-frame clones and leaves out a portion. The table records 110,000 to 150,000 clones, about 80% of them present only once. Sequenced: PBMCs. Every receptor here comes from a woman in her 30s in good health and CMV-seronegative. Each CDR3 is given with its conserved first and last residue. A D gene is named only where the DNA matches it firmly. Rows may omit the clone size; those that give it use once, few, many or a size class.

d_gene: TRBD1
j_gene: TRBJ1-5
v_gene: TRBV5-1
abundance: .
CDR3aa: CASSPTGDPPQHF
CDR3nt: TGCGCCAGCAGCCCGACAGGGGACCCGCCCCAGCATTTT

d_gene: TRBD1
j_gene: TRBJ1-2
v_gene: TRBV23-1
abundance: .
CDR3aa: CASSQGPDRGGYGYTF
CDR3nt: TGCGCCAGCAGTCAAGGTCCAGACAGGGGCGGCTATGGCTACACCTTC

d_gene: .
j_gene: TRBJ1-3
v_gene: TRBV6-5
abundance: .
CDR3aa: CASRGGGYTIYF
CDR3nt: TGTGCCAGCAGGGGAGGGGGGTACACCATATATTTT

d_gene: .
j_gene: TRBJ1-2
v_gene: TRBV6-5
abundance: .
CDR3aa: CASSYGRFYGYTF
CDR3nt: TGTGCCAGCAGTTATGGGAGGTTCTATGGCTACACCTTC

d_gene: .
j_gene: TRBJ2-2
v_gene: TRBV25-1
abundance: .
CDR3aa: CASSGDSPTGELFF
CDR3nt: TGTGCCAGCTCCGGAGACTCCCCCACCGGGGAGCTGTTTTTT

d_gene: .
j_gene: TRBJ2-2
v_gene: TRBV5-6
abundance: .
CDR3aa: CASSRGLTGTANTGELFF
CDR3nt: TGTGCCAGCAGCCGGGGTCTGACAGGAACCGCGAACACCGGGGAGCTGTTTTTT

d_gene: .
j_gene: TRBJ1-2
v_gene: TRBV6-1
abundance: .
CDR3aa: CASSASPLKQSSYGYTF
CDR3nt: TGTGCCAGCAGTGCTAGCCCCTTAAAACAGAGCTCCTATGGCTACACCTTC

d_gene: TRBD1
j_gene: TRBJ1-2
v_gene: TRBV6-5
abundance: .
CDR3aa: CASSEPGQVPGYTF
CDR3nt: TGTGCCAGCAGTGAACCGGGACAGGTTCCTGGCTACACCTTC

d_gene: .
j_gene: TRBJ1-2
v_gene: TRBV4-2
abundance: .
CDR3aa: CASSQEVGYGYTF
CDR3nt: TGTGCCAGCAGCCAAGAAGTCGGTTATGGCTACACCTTC

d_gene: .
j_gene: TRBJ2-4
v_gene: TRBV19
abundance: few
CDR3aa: CASSPPPGNIQYF
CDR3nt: TGTGCCAGCAGTCCCCCGCCGGGAAACATTCAGTACTTC